Following are 24 T cell receptor beta chains from one sample sequenced in a study of blood T cell repertoires in COVID-19 (dated by TCRdb to about 2020). The library was built by means of the immunoSEQ multiplex PCR assay. TCRdb took over this immuneACCESS table, retaining in-frame rearrangements with V and J assigned. Such tables are incomplete; in checked studies, under half of the missing clones stem from an unresolved V gene, and the remainder is unexplained. The sample table holds 180,000 or so clones, of which approximately 85% were seen once. The ten top clones hold 9.8% of the sample. Sequencing input: peripheral blood. The receptor source for this set is a woman of 80 years or more with acute or convalescent COVID-19.

The count of this clone is one. V usage is TRBV7-9 and J usage is TRBJ1-5, with D perhaps matching TRBD1 (6 bases). Between the trimmed V and J ends, which lost 5 bases and 3 bases, there was a span of 11 bases. CDR1 and CDR2 (germline): SEHNR, FQNEAQ (reference sequence). This CDR3 comprises 14 residues. The CDR3 region has the DNA TGTGCCAGCAGCCTCGGACAGTTCAATCAGCCCCAGCATTTT. This gives the protein CASSLGQFNQPQHF.

The chain links TRBV6-5 to TRBJ2-3; TRBD1 matches 8 bases. CDR1 and CDR2 from the germline V gene are MNHEY and SVGAGI. The V gene end was trimmed by 3 bases and the J gene end by 4 bases; junction bases not matched to a gene: 3. The CDR3 consists of 14 residues. CDR3 in amino acids: CASSYQGAADTQYF. CDR3 bases: TGTGCCAGCAGTTATCAGGGGGCCGCAGATACGCAGTATTTT.

This clone was seen only once. The chain has TRBV28 and TRBJ1-6, with 7 bases identical to TRBD1. Germline CDR1 and CDR2: MDHEN and SYDVKM. CDR3 length: 15 residues. V lost 5 bases and J lost 6; bases outside the gene matches: 7. The CDR3 DNA reads TGTGCCAGCAGTCCTACGCAGGGGGGTAATTCACCCCTCCACTTT. As protein: CASSPTQGGNSPLHF.

This chain connects TRBV18 to TRBJ1-1, with D possibly TRBD1 on 6 matching bases. This CDR3 has 15 residues. Germline assignment: CDR1 KGHSH and CDR2 LQKENI. The V gene lost 3 bases and the J gene lost 6 bases, with 17 bases spanning the gap. CDR3 DNA: TGTGCCAGCTCACCCCCGGGACAAGGAAAGGCTGAAGCTTTCTTT. This codes for CASSPPGQGKAEAFF.

This sequence joins TRBV28 and TRBJ1-1; no firm D call. The germline V and J ends were trimmed by 5 bases and 1 base, with 11 bases remaining between them. In germline, CDR1 is MDHEN, CDR2 SYDVKM. CDR3 length: 14 residues. The CDR3 DNA reads TGTGCCAGCAGTCGTCTTACTAGGAACACTGAAGCTTTCTTT. Its protein is CASSRLTRNTEAFF.

The chain links TRBV24-1 to TRBJ2-5, with TRBD2 as a possible D gene (5 bases). The CDR3 length is 13 residues. Trimming pared 3 bases from V and 7 bases from J, leaving 11 bases between. Germline CDR1 and CDR2: KGHDR and SFDVKD. The chain's CDR3 is CATSDPRRRTQYF. DNA for the CDR3: TGTGCCACCAGTGATCCTCGGAGGAGGACCCAGTACTTC.

A single count supports this clone. J is TRBJ1-2 and V is TRBV19; D gene ambiguous. With 7 bases removed from V and 5 bases from J, the gap between germline ends came to 20 bases. The germline V gene encodes CDR1 LNHDA and CDR2 SQIVND (reference sequence). The CDR3 runs to 15 residues. The CDR3, as DNA: TGTGCCAGTACTCCGGAGGACTTATCCCGATATGGCTACACCTTC. Translation: CASTPEDLSRYGYTF.

The chain employs TRBV7-3 and TRBJ2-2; 11 bases are shared with TRBD2. Trimming took 2 bases from V and 4 from J; bases not matched to a gene: 6. CDR3 length equals 17 residues. Germline CDR1 reads SGHTA; CDR2 reads FQGTGA. CDR3 nucleotide sequence: TGTGCCAGCAGCTTATGGCTAGCGGGAGGAGGCACCGGGGAGCTGTTTTTT. Its translation is CASSLWLAGGGTGELFF. Together with reference TRBV7-3 and TRBJ2-2, the CDR3 gives the full variable domain: GAGVSQTPSNKVTEKGKYVELRCDPISGHTALYWYRQSLGQGPEFLIYFQGTGAADDSGLPNDRFFAVRPEGSVSTLKIQRTERGDSAVYLCASSLWLAGGGTGELFFGEGSRLTVL.

The V gene is TRBV18, the J gene TRBJ2-5, with D maybe TRBD2 (6 bases). Germline CDR1 and CDR2: KGHSH and LQKENI. With 2 bases removed from V and 5 bases from J, the gap between germline ends came to 18 bases. The CDR3 runs to 16 residues. CDR3 amino acids: CASSPSSSPGGETQYF. The DNA of the CDR3 is TGTGCCAGCTCACCATCATCAAGCCCAGGAGGGGAGACCCAGTACTTC.

The chain uses TRBV29-1 and TRBJ2-6; 7 bases match TRBD1. There are 16 residues in the CDR3. Germline CDR1 reads SQVTM; CDR2 reads ANQGSEA. J lost 0 bases, V lost 7 bases, and 9 bases had no gene match. CDR3: CSALTGWVSGANVLTF. DNA of the CDR3: TGCAGCGCCCTGACAGGGTGGGTCTCTGGGGCCAACGTCCTGACTTTC.

This clone appeared once. V is TRBV11-2 and J is TRBJ2-5, with 14 positions matching TRBD2. The CDR3 is 16 residues long. V was pared by 4 bases and J by 1 base, with 2 bases of the junction left unmatched. Germline assignment: CDR1 SGHAT and CDR2 FQNNGV. CDR3 amino acids: CASSSGLAGVQETQYF. CDR3 nucleotide sequence: TGTGCCAGCAGCTCGGGACTAGCGGGGGTCCAAGAGACCCAGTACTTC.

The gene calls are TRBV5-6 and TRBJ2-1, with 7 bases lining up with TRBD2. The junction had 4 bases not matched to a gene; V was cut back by 0 bases and J by 4 bases. CDR1 and CDR2 from the germline V gene are SGHDT and YYEEEE. The CDR3 has 15 residues. This CDR3 reads CASSLALAAYNEQFF. DNA of the CDR3: TGTGCCAGCAGCTTGGCCCTAGCGGCGTACAATGAGCAGTTCTTC.

The chain's CDR3 is CASSPSPGQETYEQYF. CDR3 in DNA: TGTGCCAGCAGCCCGAGCCCGGGACAAGAAACCTACGAGCAGTACTTC. V and J are TRBV9 and TRBJ2-7; the D gene is possibly TRBD1 (6 bases). Between the trimmed V and J ends, which lost 4 bases and 2 bases, there was a span of 19 bases. The CDR3 contains 16 residues. Germline V CDR1 and CDR2: SGDLS, YYNGEE.

DNA for the CDR3: TGTGCCAGCAGCTTAAGTACAGGGCAAGGAAACACCATATATTTT. Translation gives CASSLSTGQGNTIYF. The V gene is TRBV11-2, the J gene TRBJ1-3; perhaps TRBD1 as D (6 bases). The CDR3 length is 15 residues. Germline V gene lookup returns CDR1 SGHAT and CDR2 FQNNGV. The germline V and J ends were trimmed by 2 bases and 4 bases, with 12 bases remaining between them.

This clone has just a few counts. The V and J genes are TRBV13 and TRBJ2-7; 7 nucleotides line up with TRBD2. The CDR3 sequence is 14 residues long. J was trimmed by 7 bases and V by 4 bases; bases with no gene match: 10. CDR1 PRHDT and CDR2 FYEKMQ come from the germline V gene (reference sequence). This chain's CDR3 is CASSSGLVGAEQYF. The CDR3 DNA reads as TGTGCCAGCAGCTCCGGACTAGTGGGAGCGGAGCAGTACTTC.

This chain links TRBV5-1 with TRBJ2-1; tentatively, D is TRBD2 (6 bases). Germline loops: CDR1 SGHRS, CDR2 YFSETQ. CDR3 length equals 16 residues. V was shortened by 5 bases and J by 6 bases, with 21 bases between the two germline ends. CDR3 residues: CASSHPGLAVSNEQFF. The DNA for the CDR3 is TGCGCCAGCAGTCATCCCGGGTTAGCGGTTTCCAATGAGCAGTTCTTC.

The chain has TRBV19 and TRBJ2-3; tentatively, D is TRBD1 (5 bases). CDR1 and CDR2 from the germline V gene are LNHDA and SQIVND (reference sequence). Trimming took off 3 bases at V and 5 bases at J, with 12 bases between the two ends. The CDR3 length is 14 residues. The CDR3, as DNA: TGTGCCAGTAGTATGGGTCAGGGTGGAGATACGCAGTATTTT. Protein sequence: CASSMGQGGDTQYF.

The V and J genes are TRBV7-2 and TRBJ1-4, with D uncertain. Deletions cut 11 bases from V and 10 bases from J, with 8 bases between. The CDR3 is 9 residues long. Per the germline V gene, CDR1 is SGHTA and CDR2 is FQGNSA. CDR3 bases: TGTGCCCCAGAGGGAAAACTGTTTTTT. Amino acids: CAPEGKLFF.

The chain links TRBV7-2 to TRBJ2-1, with 8 bases that match TRBD2. The CDR3 is 13 residues long. Germline CDR1 is SGHTA and CDR2 is FQGNSA. V was pared by 3 bases and J by 8 bases, with 3 bases of the junction left unmatched. CDR3 coding DNA: TGTGCCAGCAGCTTCCGGGGGGGTGATGAGCAGTTCTTC. This translates into CASSFRGGDEQFF.

The chain is built from TRBV5-1 and TRBJ1-2; a possible D gene is TRBD1 (5 bases). The CDR3 consists of 13 residues. Germline loops: CDR1 SGHRS, CDR2 YFSETQ. The V and J ends lost 4 bases and 2 bases respectively, with 9 bases between them. CDR3 bases: TGCGCCAGCAGCCTAGGGGCCAACTATGGCTACACCTTC. Protein: CASSLGANYGYTF.

This clone has just one count. The chain employs TRBV5-8 and TRBJ2-2; tentatively, D is TRBD2 (5 bases). Trimming removed 2 bases from V and 4 bases from J, with 12 bases in between. Germline V gene sequence: CDR1 SGHTS, CDR2 YDEGEE. There are 15 residues in the CDR3. The CDR3, as DNA: TGTGCCAGCAGCTTCTACGAGGGCTTCACCGGGGAGCTGTTTTTT. Its protein is CASSFYEGFTGELFF.

This chain uses TRBV7-2 with TRBJ2-1; 13 bases are a match to TRBD2. The CDR3 has 16 amino acids. The V and J ends lost 1 base and 10 bases, in that order; junction bases with no gene match: 7. Germline CDR1 and CDR2: SGHTA and FQGNSA. In DNA, the CDR3 is TGTGCCAGCAGCTTAGACGATCCGGGACTAGCGGGAGAGCAGTTCTTC. Translated, it gives CASSLDDPGLAGEQFF.

Comment on this clone: Germline and junction disagree at one end, which may indicate a read error. The chain uses TRBV5-4 and TRBJ2-1; tentatively, D is TRBD1 (6 bases). CDR3 length: 15 amino acids. CDR1 and CDR2 from the germline V gene are SGHNT and YYREEE (reference sequence). The CDR3: CASSLALGAGNEQFF. The DNA for the CDR3 is TGTGCCAGCAGTTTGGCTTTGGGGGCTGGCAATGAGCAGTTCTTC.

This clone turned up a few times. The DNA of the CDR3 is TGTGCCAGCAGCGTCCGGGCGGGGACTACCGGGGAGCTGTTTTTT. It yields the protein CASSVRAGTTGELFF. The gene calls are TRBV5-4 and TRBJ2-2; D is perhaps TRBD2 (6 bases). This CDR3 has 15 amino acids. Trimming pared 4 bases from V and 5 bases from J, leaving 15 bases between. Germline assignment: CDR1 SGHNT and CDR2 YYREEE (reference sequence).